Shown below are 31 T cell receptor beta chains from a single sample sequenced in a study of cytomegalovirus exposure and HLA in healthy donors. Both 60 Vbeta primers and 13 Jbeta primers went into the PCR. Sequenced by immunoSEQ multiplex PCR; TCRdb stores in-frame clones only, minus some. The sample carries 150,000 to 200,000 clones, around 68% recorded once. Sequenced: PBMCs. These receptors were collected from a man in his thirties or forties in good health and CMV-seropositive.

This clone is a singleton in its sample. The chain is built from TRBV11-2 and TRBJ1-2, with D tentatively TRBD1 (6 bases). The V end was cut by 4 bases, the J end by 11 bases, with 20 bases between. The CDR3 is made up of 14 amino acids. The germline CDR1 and CDR2 sequences are SGHAT and FQNNGV. The CDR3 loop is CASSSEGGRGSYTF. The CDR3 DNA reads TGTGCCAGCAGCTCCGAGGGGGGGCGCGGATCGTACACCTTC.

V usage is TRBV5-8 and J usage is TRBJ1-3; tentative D call: TRBD1 (6 bases). With 0 bases removed from V and 16 bases from J, the gap between germline ends came to 23 bases. The germline CDR1 and CDR2 sequences are SGHTS and YDEGEE. This CDR3 has 15 residues. CDR3 residues: CASSLGRQVLPPPYF. CDR3 DNA: TGTGCCAGCAGCTTGGGGCGACAGGTATTACCCCCTCCGTATTTT.

This clone was found a few times. The chain links TRBV19 to TRBJ2-7, with a possible D match to TRBD1 (6 bases). The V gene lost 6 bases and the J gene lost 3 bases, with 12 bases spanning the gap. The CDR3 loop spans 13 amino acids. Germline V CDR1 and CDR2: LNHDA, SQIVND (reference sequence). CDR3 loop: CASSPGHNYEQYF. The CDR3 DNA reads TGTGCCAGTAGCCCGGGACATAACTACGAGCAGTACTTC.

This chain connects TRBV9 to TRBJ2-7, with unresolved D. V was trimmed by 2 bases and J by 0 bases, leaving 9 bases between them. There are 14 residues in the CDR3. Per the germline V gene, CDR1 is SGDLS and CDR2 is YYNGEE. CDR3 nucleotide sequence: TGTGCCAGCAGCGTTACTGGCGGCTCCTACGAGCAGTACTTC. It translates to CASSVTGGSYEQYF.

The CDR3 sequence: CASSQARTANSYNEQFF. As DNA, the CDR3 is TGTGCCAGCAGCCAAGCCAGGACAGCCAACTCCTACAATGAGCAGTTCTTC. The chain joins TRBV4-2 to TRBJ2-1; TRBD1 might be the D (6 bases). The CDR3 loop spans 17 amino acids. Germline assignment: CDR1 LGHNA and CDR2 YNFKEQ. Trimming stripped 1 base from V and 0 bases from J, with 13 bases between.

The genes are TRBV5-1 and TRBJ2-7; tentatively, D is TRBD2 (6 bases). V lost 4 bases and J 0 bases, leaving 17 bases between the germline ends. The germline V gene has CDR1 SGHRS and CDR2 YFSETQ. The CDR3 runs 16 residues. The DNA for the CDR3 is TGCGCCAGCAGCCCGGGGGAAGGACTTTTCTCCTACGAGCAGTACTTC. Amino acid sequence: CASSPGEGLFSYEQYF.

The table lists this clone with a few counts. The rearrangement uses TRBV6-5 and TRBJ1-3; 7 nucleotides align to TRBD1. CDR3 size: 15 residues. Germline CDR1 MNHEY, CDR2 SVGAGI. J lost 0 bases, V lost 5 bases, and 4 bases had no gene match. The CDR3 spells CASSKTGSSGNTIYF. For the CDR3, the DNA is TGTGCCAGCAGTAAGACAGGGAGCTCTGGAAACACCATATATTTT.

This clone appeared once. In DNA, the CDR3 is TGCGCCAGCAGCTTGGGGACAGAAAGTCTCGAGACCCAGTACTTC. Translated, it gives CASSLGTESLETQYF. The chain joins TRBV5-1 to TRBJ2-5, with D possibly TRBD1 on 6 matching bases. The CDR3 is 15 amino acids. CDR1 and CDR2 from the germline V gene are SGHRS and YFSETQ. V shed 0 bases and J shed 5 bases, with 14 bases lying between them.

The chain recombines TRBV5-1 with TRBJ1-4; D is perhaps TRBD1 (6 bases). This CDR3 spans 14 amino acids. In germline, CDR1 is SGHRS, CDR2 YFSETQ. V was shortened by 0 bases and J by 7 bases, with 10 bases between the two germline ends. The chain's CDR3 is CASSLGGQGEKLFF. The CDR3 nucleotides are TGCGCCAGCAGCTTGGGGGGGCAGGGTGAAAAACTGTTTTTT.

The rearrangement joins TRBV9 to TRBJ2-5; D may be TRBD1 (6 bases). Trimming took 3 bases from V and 2 from J, leaving 17 bases between them. This CDR3 contains 16 residues. CDR1 SGDLS and CDR2 YYNGEE come from the germline V gene. The CDR3 nucleotides are TGTGCCAGCAGCGCAAGGACAGCAGGGCCTCAAGAGACCCAGTACTTC. Protein sequence: CASSARTAGPQETQYF.

The chain links TRBV7-9 to TRBJ2-7; 8 bases align to TRBD2. Looked up from germline, CDR1 is SEHNR and CDR2 is FQNEAQ (reference sequence). Losses at the gene ends were 3 bases for V and 3 bases for J; bases not matched to a gene: 4. CDR3 length equals 14 residues. The CDR3 loop reads CASSFGGGNYEQYF. The CDR3 nucleotides are TGTGCCAGCAGCTTCGGGGGGGGTAACTACGAGCAGTACTTC.

This clone was seen a few times. The rearrangement joins TRBV5-6 to TRBJ1-1; 8 bases map to TRBD1. With 5 bases clipped from V and 11 bases from J, the junction kept 14 bases outside the gene matches. The CDR3 loop spans 14 amino acids. Germline V gene sequence: CDR1 SGHDT, CDR2 YYEEEE. CDR3 coding DNA: TGTGCCAGCAGTTACCGTACAGGGGGACCTTGGGCTTTCTTT. It translates to CASSYRTGGPWAFF.

The chain combines TRBV28 with TRBJ1-4, with D possibly being TRBD1 (5 bases). The length of the CDR3 is 15 residues. The germline V gene encodes CDR1 MDHEN and CDR2 SYDVKM. Trimming took 5 bases from V and 4 from J, leaving 14 bases between them. CDR3 in DNA: TGTGCCAGCAGTAAGGGGTCTGACCTTAATGAAAAACTGTTTTTT. This sequence encodes CASSKGSDLNEKLFF.

The J gene is TRBJ2-7, the V gene TRBV7-2, with unresolved D. The CDR3 has 11 amino acids. Germline CDR1 is SGHTA and CDR2 is FQGNSA. The ends were cut back, 3 bases at V and 6 bases at J, with 6 bases in the middle. This CDR3 is CASSFTLEQYF. For the CDR3, the DNA is TGTGCCAGCAGCTTCACTCTCGAGCAGTACTTC. The variable domain in full, with the rest retrieved from reference TRBV7-2 and TRBJ2-7, is GAGVSQSPSNKVTEKGKDVELRCDPISGHTALYWYRQSLGQGLEFLIYFQGNSAPDKSGLPSDRFSAERTGGSVSTLTIQRTQQEDSAVYLCASSFTLEQYFGPGTRLTVT.

This clone was found many times. The chain recombines TRBV28 with TRBJ1-1, with D tentatively TRBD1 (5 bases). Germline CDR1 MDHEN, CDR2 SYDVKM. Trimming shortened V by 3 bases and J by 11 bases, and 16 bases separated the two germline ends. The CDR3 spans 13 residues. CDR3 residues: CASSFESAGWAFF. In DNA form, the CDR3 reads TGTGCCAGCAGTTTTGAATCTGCAGGGTGGGCTTTCTTT. Combining the CDR3 with reference TRBV28 and TRBJ1-1 gives the whole variable domain DVKVTQSSRYLVKRTGEKVFLECVQDMDHENMFWYRQDPGLGLRLIYFSYDVKMKEKGDIPEGYSVSREKKERFSLILESASTNQTSMYLCASSFESAGWAFFGQGTRLTVV.

This clone has just a few counts. The V call is TRBV14, the J call TRBJ2-7; possible D gene TRBD1, 6 bases. The V end lost 4 bases, the J end lost 10 bases, and 14 bases lay between the germline ends. The CDR3 sequence is 12 residues long. Germline values: CDR1 SGHDN, CDR2 FVKESK. The CDR3 DNA reads as TGTGCCAGCAGCCCAGGACAGTTTTTCCAGTACTTC. It codes for CASSPGQFFQYF.

The genes are TRBV5-1 and TRBJ2-2; 8 bases are a match to TRBD2. J was trimmed by 4 bases and V by 4 bases; bases with no gene match: 9. The germline gives CDR1 SGHRS, CDR2 YFSETQ. This CDR3 has 16 amino acids. CDR3 protein: CASSPTGLAATGELFF. CDR3 DNA sequence: TGCGCCAGCAGCCCCACCGGACTAGCTGCCACCGGGGAGCTGTTTTTT.

This clone was observed a single time. The chain uses TRBV30 and TRBJ2-5, with 12 positions matching TRBD2. Germline CDR1 reads GTSNPN; CDR2 reads SVGIG (reference sequence). The V gene end was trimmed by 2 bases and the J gene end by 4 bases; junction bases not matched to a gene: 2. This CDR3 contains 14 residues. The CDR3 reads CAWSLTSGRETQYF. Here the CDR3 DNA reads TGTGCCTGGAGTTTGACTAGCGGGAGAGAGACCCAGTACTTC.

The chain recombines TRBV6-4 with TRBJ1-1; the D gene is possibly TRBD1 (5 bases). V gave up 3 bases and J gave up 0 bases, with 8 bases separating them. CDR1 is MRHNA and CDR2 is SNTAGT in the germline V gene. The CDR3 totals 14 residues. CDR3 protein: CASSERGLNTEAFF. As DNA, the CDR3 is TGTGCCAGCAGTGAAAGGGGATTGAACACTGAAGCTTTCTTT.

There are a few counts of this clone. This chain connects TRBV28 to TRBJ1-5; TRBD1 matches 9 bases. The CDR3 consists of 13 residues. V trimming: 7 bases; J trimming: 6 bases; junction bases outside the gene matches: 4. Per germline, CDR1 MDHEN and CDR2 SYDVKM. The CDR3 coding sequence is TGTGCCAGCAACCCGACAGGGGGTCAGCCCCAGCATTTT. It translates to CASNPTGGQPQHF. The whole variable domain, remainder taken from reference TRBV28 and TRBJ1-5, is DVKVTQSSRYLVKRTGEKVFLECVQDMDHENMFWYRQDPGLGLRLIYFSYDVKMKEKGDIPEGYSVSREKKERFSLILESASTNQTSMYLCASNPTGGQPQHFGDGTRLSIL.

The V call is TRBV2, the J call TRBJ1-2, with 7 bases that match TRBD1. Germline V gene lookup returns CDR1 SNHLY and CDR2 FYNNEI. The CDR3 extends over 14 amino acids. Trimming cost V 7 bases and J 1 base; bases outside gene matches: 6. The CDR3 sequence is CASTSGQFNYGYTF. CDR3 in DNA: TGTGCCAGCACTTCGGGACAGTTTAACTATGGCTACACCTTC.

The gene calls are TRBV28 and TRBJ1-4, with no clear D. CDR3 length: 15 amino acids. Trimming removed 5 bases at V and 7 bases at J, with 17 bases between. Per germline, CDR1 MDHEN and CDR2 SYDVKM. CDR3 coding DNA: TGTGCCAGCAGTCGCCGGGGTCGGGGTATTGAAAAACTGTTTTTT. This translates into CASSRRGRGIEKLFF.

V is TRBV6-5 and J is TRBJ1-1, with TRBD1 matching 7 bases. The CDR3 contains 14 residues. With V trimmed by 4 bases and J by 1 base, 3 bases remained unmatched. From germline, CDR1 is MNHEY and CDR2 SVGAGI. CDR3 region: CASSSGQRNTEAFF. In DNA, the CDR3 is TGTGCCAGCAGTTCGGGACAGAGGAACACTGAAGCTTTCTTT.

The genes are TRBV28 and TRBJ1-5, with 7 positions matching TRBD1. Looked up from germline, CDR1 is MDHEN and CDR2 is SYDVKM. This CDR3 is 16 amino acids long. The trim removed 1 base at V and 6 bases at J, leaving 9 bases unmatched. This CDR3 reads CASSLYPHRGSQPQHF. The CDR3 DNA reads as TGTGCCAGCAGTTTATATCCACACAGGGGATCTCAGCCCCAGCATTTT. The variable domain in full, with the rest retrieved from reference TRBV28 and TRBJ1-5, is DVKVTQSSRYLVKRTGEKVFLECVQDMDHENMFWYRQDPGLGLRLIYFSYDVKMKEKGDIPEGYSVSREKKERFSLILESASTNQTSMYLCASSLYPHRGSQPQHFGDGTRLSIL.

V and J are TRBV9 and TRBJ1-2; D may be TRBD1 (5 bases). CDR1 and CDR2 from the germline V gene are SGDLS and YYNGEE. V dropped 3 bases and J dropped 5 bases, with 11 bases sitting between them. The CDR3 runs 13 residues. This CDR3 reads CASSARVRYGYTF. The CDR3 nucleotides read TGTGCCAGCAGCGCCAGGGTAAGGTATGGCTACACCTTC.

This rearrangement joins TRBV2 to TRBJ2-7; 13 nucleotides agree with TRBD2. Germline CDR1 is SNHLY and CDR2 is FYNNEI. The CDR3 covers 17 residues. Trimming cost V 3 bases and J 5 bases; bases outside gene matches: 10. The CDR3 reads CASSDTSGRVSDHEQYF. DNA of the CDR3: TGTGCCAGCAGTGACACTAGCGGGAGGGTATCAGACCACGAGCAGTACTTC.

This rearrangement joins TRBV2 to TRBJ2-3, with 8 bases identical to TRBD2. Germline V gene lookup returns CDR1 SNHLY and CDR2 FYNNEI. This CDR3 spans 13 amino acids. The ends lost 8 bases at V and 3 bases at J; junction bases unmatched: 4. As DNA, the CDR3 is TGTGCCAGCGGAACTAGCGGTACAGATACGCAGTATTTT. Translated, it gives CASGTSGTDTQYF. Full variable domain (missing parts from reference TRBV2 and TRBJ2-3): EPEVTQTPSHQVTQMGQEVILRCVPISNHLYFYWYRQILGQKVEFLVSFYNNEISEKSEIFDDQFSVERPDGSNFTLKIRSTKLEDSAMYFCASGTSGTDTQYFGPGTRLTVL.

The V gene is TRBV25-1, the J gene TRBJ1-1; 8 bases match TRBD1. Per germline, CDR1 MGHDK and CDR2 SYGVNS. The CDR3 totals 13 residues. V shed 8 bases and J 6 bases; nucleotides not matched to a gene: 8. The CDR3 DNA follows: TGTGCCAGCGCCGGACAGGGAATATCTGAAGCTTTCTTT. This codes for CASAGQGISEAFF.

This clone was picked up a small number of times. One junction end does not reproduce the germline sequence, and a read error may be involved. The genes are TRBV7-9 and TRBJ1-4; possible D gene TRBD1, 5 bases. Looked up from germline, CDR1 is SEHNR and CDR2 is FQNEAQ (reference sequence). The CDR3 consists of 15 residues. CDR3 loop: CSSSLVGGEDEKLFF. The CDR3 nucleotides read TGTTCCAGCAGCTTAGTTGGAGGGGAAGATGAAAAACTGTTTTTT.

The chain uses TRBV9 and TRBJ2-1; TRBD2 aligns across 12 bases. J was trimmed by 8 bases and V by 4 bases; bases with no gene match: 7. Germline CDR1 and CDR2: SGDLS and YYNGEE. The CDR3 is 15 amino acids. CDR3 residues: CASSLRLAGVHEQFF. Written as DNA, the CDR3 is TGTGCCAGCAGCCTTCGACTAGCGGGAGTTCATGAGCAGTTCTTC.

This sequence joins TRBV15 and TRBJ1-2; a possible D gene is TRBD1 (5 bases). CDR3 length: 17 amino acids. The germline V gene has CDR1 LNHNV and CDR2 YYDKDF (reference sequence). With 1 base removed from V and 4 bases from J, the gap between germline ends came to 19 bases. In DNA, the CDR3 is TGTGCCACCAGCAGAGGGTCAGGGCCCCCTCTCCCCTATGGCTACACCTTC. Translated: CATSRGSGPPLPYGYTF. The entire variable domain, with the rest obtained from reference TRBV15 and TRBJ1-2, is as follows: DAMVIQNPRYQVTQFGKPVTLSCSQTLNHNVMYWYQQKSSQAPKLLFHYYDKDFNNEADTPDNFQSRRPNTSFCFLDIRSPGLGDTAMYLCATSRGSGPPLPYGYTFGSGTRLTVV.